This T cell receptor beta chain comes out of a study of cytomegalovirus exposure and HLA in healthy donors. A note on this clone: Antigen unknown.

The study, taken as a whole, reports: Rarity held for most TCR sequences, but there were some public TCRs that occurred in many donors. A later analysis linked a missense variant in DCLRE1C to the trimming of TCR beta V and J genes.

V lost 4 bases and J 5 bases, leaving 12 bases between the germline ends. Germline V gene sequence: CDR1 SEHNR, CDR2 FQNEAQ (reference sequence). CDR3 length: 13 amino acids. The PCR was carried out with 60 Vbeta primers and 13 Jbeta primers. Sequencing used immunoSEQ multiplex PCR; TCRdb keeps in-frame clones, though not all of them. The sample has 100,000 to 150,000 clones; around 84% are singletons. Material for sequencing was PBMCs. The V gene is TRBV7-9, the J gene TRBJ2-7; weak D call: TRBD1 (5 bases). The TCR sequence derives from a woman younger than 35 in good health and CMV-seropositive. The CDR3 loop is CASSSNQGDEQYF. In DNA form, the CDR3 reads TGTGCCAGCAGCTCGAACCAGGGTGACGAGCAGTACTTC.